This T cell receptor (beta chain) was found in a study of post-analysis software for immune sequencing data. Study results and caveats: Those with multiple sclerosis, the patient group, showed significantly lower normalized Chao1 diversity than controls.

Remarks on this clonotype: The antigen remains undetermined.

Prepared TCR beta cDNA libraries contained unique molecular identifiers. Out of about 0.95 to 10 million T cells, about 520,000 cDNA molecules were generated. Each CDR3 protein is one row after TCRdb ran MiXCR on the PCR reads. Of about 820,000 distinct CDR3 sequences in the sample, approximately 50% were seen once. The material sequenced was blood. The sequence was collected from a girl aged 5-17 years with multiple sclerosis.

In nucleotides, the CDR3 is TGTGCCATCAGTGATCGTGGCGGGACTAATGAAAAACTGTTTTTT. Its translation: CAISDRGGTNEKLFF. The chain carries TRBV10-3 and TRBJ1-4; no clear D gene. CDR1 ENHRY and CDR2 SYGVKD come from the germline V gene. This CDR3 is 15 amino acids long. Trimming stripped 3 bases from V and 2 bases from J, with 10 bases between.